The 21 T cell receptor beta chains below all came from one sample that was sequenced in a study of blood T cells in healthy people across ages. The authors ran a second PCR of 7 to 11 cycles using a sample-barcoded 5' primer and a J-beta primer mix. TCRdb re-called the 5' RACE reads through MiXCR, storing one row per CDR3 protein. The profile shows approximately 730,000 distinct CDR3 sequences, 40% to 45% of them singletons. The source material was blood. Source of these receptors: a woman aged 55 to 70 in good health.

This clonotype was seen many times. CDR3 in amino acids: CSARSIGEGDYGYTF. The CDR3 DNA sequence: TGCAGTGCTAGGTCGATAGGGGAAGGGGACTATGGCTACACCTTC. The chain carries TRBV20-1 and TRBJ1-2; D might be TRBD1 (5 bases). The CDR3 loop spans 15 amino acids. Trimming pared 3 bases from V and 3 bases from J, leaving 17 bases between. CDR1 and CDR2 (germline): DFQATT, SNEGSKA (reference sequence).

The rearrangement uses TRBV5-1 and TRBJ2-5; 7 positions match TRBD1. The CDR3 runs to 14 residues. The V and J ends lost 4 bases and 10 bases, in that order; junction bases with no gene match: 13. Germline V gene data show CDR1 as SGHRS and CDR2 as YFSETQ. DNA for the CDR3: TGCGCCAGCAGCCTAGGGACAGAGCGGAGCGACCAGTACTTC. Translated, it gives CASSLGTERSDQYF.

A few counts support this clonotype. The V and J genes are TRBV5-1 and TRBJ2-3; TRBD2 agrees at 10 bases. V gave up 0 bases and J gave up 1 base; unmatched junction bases: 5. CDR1 SGHRS and CDR2 YFSETQ come from the germline V gene. CDR3 length: 17 amino acids. CDR3 nucleotides: TGCGCCAGCAGCTTGGAAGCGGGAGGGCCGGGCACAGATACGCAGTATTTT. The encoded protein is CASSLEAGGPGTDTQYF.

This clonotype was observed a handful of times. The chain carries TRBV6-5 and TRBJ2-5; 13 bases map to TRBD2. The J call is doubtful: the DNA matches TRBJ2-7 better. Germline lookup yields CDR1 MNHEY and CDR2 SVGAGI. The CDR3 contains 17 residues. This CDR3 reads CASSYAAGTSGIYEQYF. As DNA, the CDR3 is TGTGCCAGCAGTTACGCTGCTGGGACTAGCGGGATCTACGAGCAGTACTTC.

V is TRBV30 and J is TRBJ2-5; D remains ambiguous. The CDR3 is 12 amino acids. The germline V gene has CDR1 GTSNPN and CDR2 SVGIG (reference sequence). Trimming took 1 base from V and 5 from J, leaving 8 bases between them. The CDR3 region is CAWSAAQETQYF. CDR3 bases: TGTGCCTGGAGTGCAGCTCAGGAGACCCAGTACTTC.

On this clonotype: This sequence may be a read error, since a much larger clone differs from it by one base. This chain joins TRBV7-2 and TRBJ2-1; possibly TRBD1 or TRBD2 for D (5 bases each). TRBJ2-7 explains the end of the DNA better; the J call may be wrong. CDR3 length: 15 amino acids. Germline V CDR1 and CDR2: SGHTA, FQGNSA. In DNA, the CDR3 is TGTGCCAGCAGCCCCTATGACTGGGGGTACAATGAGCAGTACTTC. This translates into CASSPYDWGYNEQYF.

V usage is TRBV6-2 or TRBV6-3 and J usage is TRBJ2-7; 7 bases are a match to TRBD2. The trim removed 8 bases at V and 3 bases at J, leaving 1 base unmatched. Germline V gives CDR1 MNHEY, CDR2 SVGEGT. There are 11 residues in the CDR3. CDR3 bases: TGTGCCAGCGGGACTAACTACGAGCAGTACTTC. This encodes CASGTNYEQYF.

The V call is TRBV6-4, the J call TRBJ2-1; 8 positions agree with TRBD2. Germline lookup yields CDR1 MRHNA and CDR2 SNTAGT. The V segment lost 5 bases and the J segment 0 bases; nucleotides outside the gene matches: 3. The CDR3 totals 15 residues. CDR3 residues: CASSSGSASYNEQFF. The CDR3 DNA sequence: TGTGCCAGCAGTAGCGGGAGCGCCTCCTACAATGAGCAGTTCTTC.

This clonotype was counted a few times. The chain carries TRBV2 and TRBJ1-4, with D hard to call. There are 13 residues in the CDR3. The V gene's germline CDR1 is SNHLY and CDR2 FYNNEI. V lost 10 bases, J lost 2 bases, and 11 bases lay in between. The CDR3 is CATRAMTNEKLFF. For the CDR3, the DNA is TGTGCCACCCGGGCGATGACTAATGAAAAACTGTTTTTT.

CDR3 residues: CATSRSRGGTGGPVDTQYF. The CDR3 nucleotides read TGTGCCACCAGCAGATCCCGCGGGGGAACGGGAGGGCCGGTTGATACGCAGTATTTT. V and J are TRBV15 and TRBJ2-3; TRBD2 matches at 8 bases. This CDR3 is 19 amino acids long. Unmatched junction bases numbered 19, after V lost 2 bases and J lost 6 bases. Looked up from germline, CDR1 is LNHNV and CDR2 is YYDKDF (reference sequence). Together with reference TRBV15 and TRBJ2-3, the CDR3 gives the full variable domain: DAMVIQNPRYQVTQFGKPVTLSCSQTLNHNVMYWYQQKSSQAPKLLFHYYDKDFNNEADTPDNFQSRRPNTSFCFLDIRSPGLGDTAMYLCATSRSRGGTGGPVDTQYFGPGTRLTVL.

On this clonotype: A read error may produce the germline difference seen at one junction end. The chain recombines TRBV3-1 with TRBJ2-7; a weak D match, TRBD1 (6 bases). The CDR3 consists of 14 residues. The germline CDR1 and CDR2 sequences are LGHDT and YNNKEL (reference sequence). The CDR3 sequence is CASSPGDTSCEQYF. The CDR3, as DNA: TGTGCCAGCAGCCCCGGGGACACCTCCTGCGAGCAGTACTTC.

The rearrangement links TRBV5-1 to TRBJ2-5; the match to TRBD2 covers 8 bases. This CDR3 comprises 14 residues. Unmatched junction bases numbered 8, after V lost 6 bases and J lost 4 bases. Germline lookup yields CDR1 SGHRS and CDR2 YFSETQ. The CDR3 sequence: CASMDGGAGETQYF. For the CDR3, the DNA is TGCGCCAGCATGGACGGGGGGGCAGGAGAGACCCAGTACTTC.

The V call is TRBV20-1, the J call TRBJ2-1; 11 bases fit TRBD2. The germline gives CDR1 DFQATT, CDR2 SNEGSKA (reference sequence). The CDR3 totals 18 residues. V shed 5 bases, J shed 3 bases, and the junction held 15 bases outside the gene matches. The CDR3, as DNA: TGCAGTGCTCCGGGGGGGCTAGCGGGAGGCCCTCTCTACAATGAGCAGTTCTTC. Its protein product is CSAPGGLAGGPLYNEQFF.

In the case of this clonotype: One end of the junction varies from germline; a read error may be responsible. The V and J genes are TRBV29-1 and TRBJ2-3; D is uncertain. This CDR3 spans 13 amino acids. Germline V gene sequence: CDR1 SQVTM, CDR2 ANQGSEA. As DNA, the CDR3 is TGCAGCGTTGATTTGAAGTCCACAGATACGAAGTATTTT. Protein: CSVDLKSTDTKYF.

The rearrangement joins TRBV7-8 to TRBJ2-5, with unresolved D. Deletions cut 5 bases from V and 3 bases from J, with 10 bases between. Germline CDR1 reads SGHVS; CDR2 reads FQNEAQ. This CDR3 is 13 amino acids long. The CDR3 bases are TGTGCCAGCAGCATCGGACGGGAAGAGACCCAGTACTTC. Encoded protein: CASSIGREETQYF.

This clonotype was detected only once. The rearrangement joins TRBV12-3 or TRBV12-4 to TRBJ2-5, with TRBD2 matching 12 bases. This CDR3 has 16 residues. The trim removed 2 bases at V and 11 bases at J, leaving 12 bases unmatched. CDR3 sequence: CASSLLAGGTYNEQYF. CDR3 sequence (DNA): TGTGCCAGCAGTTTACTAGCGGGAGGGACCTACAATGAGCAGTACTTC.

This rearrangement joins TRBV10-1 to TRBJ2-7, with a tentative D call TRBD1 (5 bases). Germline loops: CDR1 WNHNN, CDR2 SYGVQD (reference sequence). V was cut by 6 bases and J by 0 bases, with 15 bases left in between. This CDR3 has 15 residues. DNA for the CDR3: TGCGCCAGCAGCTACAGTCCGGACAACTCCTACGAGCAGTACTTC. Translated, it gives CASSYSPDNSYEQYF.

This clonotype came up a few times. The rearrangement links TRBV28 to TRBJ2-5, with D tentatively TRBD2 (5 bases). CDR1 and CDR2 from the germline V gene are MDHEN and SYDVKM. The CDR3 contains 14 residues. Trimming took 5 bases from V and 3 from J, leaving 13 bases between them. CDR3 sequence (DNA): TGTGCCAGCAGTCCTCTAGCAGTAGAAGAGACCCAGTACTTC. Amino acids: CASSPLAVEETQYF.

This clonotype has ten or more counts. V usage is TRBV5-5 and J usage is TRBJ2-7, with 7 bases identical to TRBD2. Trimming at V came to 1 base and at J to 0 bases, leaving 7 bases not matched to a gene. CDR1 SGHKS and CDR2 YYEKEE come from the germline V gene (reference sequence). This CDR3 comprises 16 residues. This CDR3 reads CASSLSASGASYEQYF. The CDR3 DNA is TGTGCCAGCAGCTTGTCGGCTAGCGGAGCCTCCTACGAGCAGTACTTC.

The chain uses TRBV29-1 and TRBJ2-3; TRBD2 agrees at 9 bases. The CDR3 length is 16 residues. Germline assignment: CDR1 SQVTM and CDR2 ANQGSEA. Losses at the gene ends were 7 bases for V and 4 bases for J; bases not matched to a gene: 15. The CDR3 loop reads CSADTGGGRGSDTQYF. The CDR3 bases are TGCAGCGCCGATACGGGCGGCGGGAGGGGTTCAGATACGCAGTATTTT.

This clonotype has more than one count but fewer than ten. The rearrangement uses TRBV20-1 and TRBJ2-5, with TRBD1 identical over 8 bases. The CDR3 is made up of 13 amino acids. The germline V gene has CDR1 DFQATT and CDR2 SNEGSKA (reference sequence). J gave up 4 bases and V 7 bases, and 8 bases lay outside the gene matches. Here the CDR3 reads CSVRRGLGETQYF. The CDR3 DNA reads TGCAGTGTTCGCAGGGGGCTTGGAGAGACCCAGTACTTC.